The clone carrying this T cell receptor (beta chain) was seen ten or more times. Patients underwent thyroid surgery, and none had received any treatment before it. Under the authors' procedure: Across clinicopathological groups, CDR3 differences served as the basis for building a distant-metastasis classifier for papillary thyroid cancer. TCRdb re-called the PCR reads with MiXCR. The V and J calls here are based on TCRdb, not the publication. In the table there are tens of thousands of clones, less than 25% of which are singletons. This sample stems from a study of metastatic and nonmetastatic thyroid tumors. About the research overall: Comparison of repertoires was carried out across blood and tumor or nodule tissue from malignant and benign thyroid patients.

The CDR3 length is 12 residues. The V gene lost 1 base and the J gene lost 5 bases, with 6 bases spanning the gap. Germline CDR1 and CDR2: PRHDT and FYEKMQ (reference sequence). Sequenced input: tumor tissue. The receptor was isolated from a female donor with papillary thyroid cancer or a benign thyroid nodule (not recorded which). Some clones in this sample may be carry-over from other donors' samples. The V call is TRBV13, the J call TRBJ2-7; D unclear. For the CDR3, the DNA is TGTGCCAGCAGCTTAGATCTCGACGAGCAGTACTTC. Encoded protein: CASSLDLDEQYF.